The rows below give T cell receptor beta chains drawn from one sample of a study of T cell changes during pregnancy in multiple sclerosis. The data were produced by immunoSEQ multiplex PCR, yet TCRdb's version contains in-frame clones alone and is incomplete. The table shows under 35,000 clones, with more than 70% occurring only once. This sample comprised CD8+ T cells from peripheral blood mononuclear cells, obtained after pregnancy. These TCRs come from a female donor with multiple sclerosis, enrolled in a pregnancy study. Both conserved end residues are part of each CDR3. A D gene is named only where the DNA matches it firmly. Clone sizes are given selectively: once, few, many, or a class where the clone is expanded.

TRBV2	TRBJ1-1	TRBD1	NA	CASRVVQGALGRMNTEAFF	TGTGCCAGCAGGGTGGTCCAGGGGGCTCTCGGGAGAATGAACACTGAAGCTTTCTTT
TRBV5-8	TRBJ2-1	TRBD2	NA	CASSWLAGGVYEQFF	TGTGCCAGCAGCTGGCTAGCGGGGGGAGTGTATGAGCAGTTCTTC
TRBV11-1	TRBJ2-7	NA	NA	CASSARLRLNEQYF	TGTGCCAGCAGCGCCCGACTAAGGCTCAACGAGCAGTACTTC
TRBV4-1	TRBJ1-2	NA	NA	CASSPSVMGGYTF	TGCGCCAGCAGCCCCTCCGTAATGGGCGGCTACACCTTC
TRBV28	TRBJ2-3	NA	NA	CASSPPYAGTTDTQYF	TGTGCCAGCAGCCCTCCCTACGCGGGGACCACAGATACGCAGTATTTT
TRBV7-6	TRBJ1-1	TRBD1	NA	CASSPDRGEMNTEAFF	TGTGCCAGCAGTCCGGACAGGGGTGAGATGAACACTGAAGCTTTCTTT
TRBV4-1	TRBJ1-3	NA	NA	CASSPAGFIGNTIYF	TGCGCCAGCAGCCCTGCAGGGTTTATTGGAAACACCATATATTTT
TRBV7-8	TRBJ2-2	TRBD1	NA	CASGLTGGLSTGELFF	TGTGCCAGCGGACTGACAGGGGGTTTGTCCACCGGGGAGCTGTTTTTT
TRBV6-1	TRBJ2-2	TRBD2	NA	CASSELAGGTGELFF	TGTGCCAGCAGTGAACTAGCGGGGGGCACCGGGGAGCTGTTTTTT
TRBV6-1	TRBJ1-5	TRBD1	NA	CASSRETGGMEPQHF	TGTGCCAGCAGCCGTGAAACAGGGGGGATGGAGCCCCAGCATTTT
TRBV4-3	TRBJ1-1	TRBD1	few	CASSQTTGGWTEAFF	TGCGCCAGCAGCCAGACGACAGGGGGCTGGACTGAAGCTTTCTTT
TRBV27	TRBJ2-2	NA	NA	CAGSQSRGHANTGELFF	TGTGCCGGCAGCCAATCTCGAGGCCACGCGAACACCGGGGAGCTGTTTTTT
TRBV5-1	TRBJ2-7	NA	NA	CASSYRRNLPYEQYF	TGCGCCAGCAGCTACCGCAGAAACCTCCCCTACGAGCAGTACTTC
TRBV10-2	TRBJ1-1	TRBD1	NA	CAGGTGGTEAFF	TGCGCCGGAGGGACAGGGGGCACTGAAGCTTTCTTT
TRBV10-2	TRBJ2-7	NA	NA	CASSESGDYKDEQYF	TGCGCCAGCAGTGAGTCAGGGGATTATAAAGACGAGCAGTACTTC
TRBV2	TRBJ1-1	NA	NA	CASSERFHTEAFF	TGTGCCAGCAGTGAGCGATTCCACACTGAAGCTTTCTTT